This T cell receptor (beta chain) appears in the sequencing data of a study of neoadjuvant anti-PD-1 for oral cavity cancer. Looking at the study overall: Patients without progression received a fourth nivolumab dose around day 43, then surgical resection on days 50-56.

Time point here: after neoadjuvant nivolumab, at surgical resection. V trimming: 2 bases; J trimming: 8 bases; junction bases outside the gene matches: 7. Germline lookup yields CDR1 SGHDT and CDR2 YYEEEE. The CDR3 spans 14 residues. The study's findings and limits: Only a few patients per response group were TCR-analyzed; validation needed.

This clone was seen only a few times. The antigen remains undetermined. Survey sequencing of tumors mostly used 4.5 to 5 ug DNA, two replicates. TCRdb's table, derived via immunoSEQ multiplex PCR, lists solely in-frame clones and lacks some. The sample includes tens of thousands of clones, over 20% of them seen just once. The gene calls are TRBV5-6 and TRBJ1-2; 9 nucleotides match TRBD1. The sample consisted of tumor tissue, taken after nivolumab (anti-PD-1) treatment. This receptor was taken from a person between 40 and 85 years old with oral cavity squamous cell carcinoma. This CDR3 reads CASSFRDRAGGYTF. Here the CDR3 DNA reads TGTGCCAGCAGCTTTAGGGACAGGGCAGGAGGCTACACCTTC.